These 20 T cell receptor beta chains were sequenced from one sample in a study of cytomegalovirus exposure and HLA in healthy donors. Primers included in the PCR were 60 Vbeta and 13 Jbeta primers. Method: immunoSEQ multiplex PCR; TCRdb's copy keeps in-frame clones and lacks some. The sample shows 75,000 to 80,000 clones, around three quarters of them seen only once. Sequenced: PBMCs. The source of these receptors is a male donor in good health and CMV-seronegative.

On this clone: The same CDR3 is also encoded by other DNA sequences in this sample. The chain joins TRBV7-2 to TRBJ1-5; TRBD1 is a possible D gene (5 bases). Trimming removed 4 bases from V and 5 bases from J, with 9 bases in between. The CDR3 contains 13 residues. Germline values: CDR1 SGHTA, CDR2 FQGNSA. The DNA for the CDR3 is TGTGCCAGCAGCTCTGAGACAGATCAGCCCCAGCATTTT. It is translated as CASSSETDQPQHF. Based on the CDR3 plus reference TRBV7-2 and TRBJ1-5, the full variable domain is GAGVSQSPSNKVTEKGKDVELRCDPISGHTALYWYRQSLGQGLEFLIYFQGNSAPDKSGLPSDRFSAERTGGSVSTLTIQRTQQEDSAVYLCASSSETDQPQHFGDGTRLSIL.

V gene TRBV10-3 combines with J gene TRBJ1-2, with D possibly TRBD1 on 6 matching bases. The germline gives CDR1 ENHRY, CDR2 SYGVKD. The CDR3 spans 18 residues. Trimming removed 3 bases at V and 2 bases at J, with 22 bases between. DNA for the CDR3: TGTGCCATCAGTGAAAGCAGGGGATCAAGCGGGGGGAACTATGGCTACACCTTC. It is translated as CAISESRGSSGGNYGYTF.

The chain has TRBV4-1 and TRBJ1-6, with D perhaps TRBD1 (6 bases). Germline values: CDR1 MGHRA, CDR2 YSYEKL. V dropped 0 bases and J dropped 6 bases, with 12 bases sitting between them. CDR3 length: 16 residues. The CDR3 loop reads CASSQERTVLNSPLHF. The CDR3 nucleotides read TGCGCCAGCAGCCAAGAAAGGACAGTGCTTAATTCACCCCTCCACTTT.

In this sample, this clone turned up a few times. V is TRBV5-4 and J is TRBJ2-7; the match to TRBD1 covers 9 bases. The CDR3 has 15 residues. CDR1 and CDR2 from the germline V gene are SGHNT and YYREEE (reference sequence). With V trimmed by 4 bases and J by 7 bases, 12 bases remained unmatched. The CDR3 loop reads CASSPPFGTGREQYF. The CDR3 region has the DNA TGTGCCAGCAGCCCACCATTCGGGACAGGGAGAGAGCAGTACTTC.

This sequence joins TRBV27 and TRBJ2-5; TRBD1 might be the D (7 bases). Trimming took off 3 bases at V and 2 bases at J, with 10 bases between the two ends. The germline V gene has CDR1 MNHEY and CDR2 SMNVEV (reference sequence). This CDR3 contains 14 residues. The CDR3: CASSLEGQQETQYF. The DNA of the CDR3 is TGTGCCAGCAGTTTGGAGGGACAGCAAGAGACCCAGTACTTC.

The rearrangement joins TRBV4-3 to TRBJ2-6; 13 bases map to TRBD2. The CDR3 is 19 amino acids. Germline CDR1 LGHNA, CDR2 YSLEER. V gave up 1 base and J gave up 3 bases; unmatched junction bases: 6. The CDR3 region has the DNA TGCGCCAGCAGCCAAGGGACTAGCGGGGGACGGGGTGGGGCCAACGTCCTGACTTTC. Translated, it gives CASSQGTSGGRGGANVLTF.

The V call is TRBV2, the J call TRBJ2-1, with 12 bases identical to TRBD2. V gave up 10 bases and J gave up 5 bases; unmatched junction bases: 6. In germline, CDR1 is SNHLY, CDR2 FYNNEI. The CDR3 covers 14 residues. CDR3 sequence: CATWTSGADNEQFF. The CDR3, as DNA: TGTGCCACCTGGACTAGCGGGGCGGACAATGAGCAGTTCTTC.

The chain uses TRBV21-1 and TRBJ2-1; TRBD2 is taken as the D call from the table, unchecked against the DNA. TRBV21-1 is a pseudogene. The CDR3 spans 16 residues. CDR3 in amino acids: CASSKRQGRDENEQFF. Written as DNA, the CDR3 is TGTGCCAGCAGCAAAAGGCAGGGGAGGGATGAGAATGAGCAGTTCTTC.

The chain carries TRBV5-6 and TRBJ1-1; D remains ambiguous. The germline V and J ends were trimmed by 4 bases and 4 bases, with 11 bases remaining between them. Germline lookup yields CDR1 SGHDT and CDR2 YYEEEE. This CDR3 has 13 residues. The CDR3 loop is CASSRGGTTEAFF. For the CDR3, the DNA is TGTGCCAGCAGCCGAGGAGGTACCACTGAAGCTTTCTTT.

V gene TRBV10-2 combines with J gene TRBJ2-5; 7 bases are shared with TRBD1. Germline assignment: CDR1 WSHSY and CDR2 SAAADI. J gave up 1 base and V 2 bases, and 4 bases lay outside the gene matches. CDR3 size: 15 residues. CDR3 loop: CASSEGQASQETQYF. The DNA for the CDR3 is TGCGCCAGCAGTGAGGGACAGGCCTCCCAAGAGACCCAGTACTTC.

The V call is TRBV19, the J call TRBJ2-3; 7 positions match TRBD2. The trim removed 5 bases at V and 0 bases at J, leaving 8 bases unmatched. The CDR3 runs to 16 residues. CDR1 is LNHDA and CDR2 is SQIVND in the germline V gene (reference sequence). The CDR3 nucleotides read TGTGCCAGTAGTCCAGATAGCGGGTCAAGCACAGATACGCAGTATTTT. This codes for CASSPDSGSSTDTQYF.

The chain couples TRBV5-1 to TRBJ1-3; possibly TRBD1 for D (5 bases). This CDR3 region has 15 residues. The germline gives CDR1 SGHRS, CDR2 YFSETQ. V was shortened by 0 bases and J by 4 bases, with 11 bases between the two germline ends. Here the CDR3 reads CASSLVGGSGNTIYF. In DNA, the CDR3 is TGCGCCAGCAGCTTGGTCGGGGGGTCCGGAAACACCATATATTTT.

The chain is built from TRBV27 and TRBJ1-2; perhaps TRBD1 as D (6 bases). This CDR3 comprises 15 residues. The V end was cut by 2 bases, the J end by 4 bases, with 14 bases between. Germline CDR1 and CDR2: MNHEY and SMNVEV (reference sequence). As DNA, the CDR3 is TGTGCCAGCAGTTTAAGGTCAGGGGAAACCTATGGCTACACCTTC. Amino acid sequence: CASSLRSGETYGYTF.

A few counts support this clone. This sequence joins TRBV27 and TRBJ2-7; 8 bases match TRBD1. Germline V gene data show CDR1 as MNHEY and CDR2 as SMNVEV (reference sequence). The length of the CDR3 is 16 residues. Trimming took 1 base from V and 3 from J; bases not matched to a gene: 8. The CDR3 coding sequence is TGTGCCAGCAGTTTATTAGGGACAGGAGCTATCTACGAGCAGTACTTC. Translated, it gives CASSLLGTGAIYEQYF.

The chain recombines TRBV9 with TRBJ1-3; D ambiguous. CDR3 size: 15 residues. The germline V gene encodes CDR1 SGDLS and CDR2 YYNGEE. V lost 6 bases to trimming and J lost 1 base, with 14 bases between them. The CDR3 sequence is CASTRDFGSGNTIYF. CDR3 bases: TGTGCCAGCACGAGGGATTTTGGGTCTGGAAACACCATATATTTT. The full variable domain, completed using reference TRBV9 and TRBJ1-3, is DSGVTQTPKHLITATGQRVTLRCSPRSGDLSVYWYQQSLDQGLQFLIQYYNGEERAKGNILERFSAQQFPDLHSELNLSSLELGDSALYFCASTRDFGSGNTIYFGEGSWLTVV.

The chain has TRBV2 and TRBJ1-1, with D unclear. Germline V gene lookup returns CDR1 SNHLY and CDR2 FYNNEI. With 1 base removed from V and 0 bases from J, the gap between germline ends came to 6 bases. The CDR3 covers 14 residues. This chain's CDR3 is CASSEGVLNTEAFF. CDR3 DNA sequence: TGTGCCAGCAGTGAAGGAGTTCTGAACACTGAAGCTTTCTTT. The variable domain in full, with the rest retrieved from reference TRBV2 and TRBJ1-1, is EPEVTQTPSHQVTQMGQEVILRCVPISNHLYFYWYRQILGQKVEFLVSFYNNEISEKSEIFDDQFSVERPDGSNFTLKIRSTKLEDSAMYFCASSEGVLNTEAFFGQGTRLTVV.

In its sample, this clone was seen a few times. The V and J genes are TRBV10-3 and TRBJ2-1; 9 bases align to TRBD1. Trimming took 6 bases from V and 4 from J; bases not matched to a gene: 13. Per germline, CDR1 ENHRY and CDR2 SYGVKD. The CDR3 is 17 amino acids. The CDR3 nucleotides are TGTGCCATCAGAAGTTACGGGGGACAGGGAGGGTACAATGAGCAGTTCTTC. Protein: CAIRSYGGQGGYNEQFF.

V usage is TRBV18 and J usage is TRBJ2-1; perhaps TRBD1 as D (5 bases). The V end was cut by 2 bases, the J end by 7 bases, with 12 bases between. The CDR3 totals 14 residues. Germline V gene lookup returns CDR1 KGHSH and CDR2 LQKENI. CDR3 protein: CASSPSRQGNEQFF. CDR3 bases: TGTGCCAGCTCACCAAGCAGGCAGGGAAATGAGCAGTTCTTC.

The chain is built from TRBV29-1 and TRBJ2-3; TRBD2 matches 9 bases. Per the germline V gene, CDR1 is SQVTM and CDR2 is ANQGSEA. With 4 bases clipped from V and 2 bases from J, the junction kept 10 bases outside the gene matches. The CDR3 extends over 16 amino acids. The CDR3 is CSVALAAGGHTDTQYF. The CDR3 nucleotides read TGCAGCGTTGCTCTAGCGGCGGGAGGGCACACAGATACGCAGTATTTT.

This chain connects TRBV11-2 to TRBJ1-1; TRBD1 agrees at 9 bases. Germline V gives CDR1 SGHAT, CDR2 FQNNGV. V was pared by 3 bases and J by 4 bases, with 3 bases of the junction left unmatched. CDR3 size: 14 residues. CDR3 nucleotide sequence: TGTGCCAGCAGCTTGGGACAGGGTAGCACTGAAGCTTTCTTT. It is translated as CASSLGQGSTEAFF.